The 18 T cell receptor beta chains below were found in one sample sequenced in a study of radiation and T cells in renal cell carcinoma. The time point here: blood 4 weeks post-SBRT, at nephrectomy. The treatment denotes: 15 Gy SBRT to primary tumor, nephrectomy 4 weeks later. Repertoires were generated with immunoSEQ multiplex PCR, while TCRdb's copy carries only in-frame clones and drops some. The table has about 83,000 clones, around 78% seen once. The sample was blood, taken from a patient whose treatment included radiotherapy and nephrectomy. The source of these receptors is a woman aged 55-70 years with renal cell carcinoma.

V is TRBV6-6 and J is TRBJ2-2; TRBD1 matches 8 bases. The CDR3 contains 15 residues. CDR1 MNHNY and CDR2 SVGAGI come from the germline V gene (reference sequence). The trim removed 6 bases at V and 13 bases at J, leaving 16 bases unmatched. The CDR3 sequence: CASRGLQGAVIRLFF. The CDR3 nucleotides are TGTGCCAGCAGAGGACTCCAGGGGGCGGTGATTCGGCTGTTTTTT.

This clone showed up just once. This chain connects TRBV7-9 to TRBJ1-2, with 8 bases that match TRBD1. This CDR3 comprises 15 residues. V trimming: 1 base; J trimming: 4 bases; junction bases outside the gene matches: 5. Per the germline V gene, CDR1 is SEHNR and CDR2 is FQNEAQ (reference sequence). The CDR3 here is CASSLGSGGGYGYTF. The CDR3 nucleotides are TGTGCCAGCAGCTTAGGTTCAGGGGGCGGCTATGGCTACACCTTC.

The chain's CDR3 is CATSREGSLPGRAEQFF. CDR3 bases: TGTGCCACCAGCAGAGAAGGGTCCCTGCCGGGCCGGGCTGAGCAGTTCTTC. This chain links TRBV15 with TRBJ2-1; no firm D call. V lost 0 bases and J lost 9, with 21 bases in between. Germline assignment: CDR1 LNHNV and CDR2 YYDKDF (reference sequence). The CDR3 is made up of 17 amino acids. Complete variable domain (other parts from reference TRBV15 and TRBJ2-1): DAMVIQNPRYQVTQFGKPVTLSCSQTLNHNVMYWYQQKSSQAPKLLFHYYDKDFNNEADTPDNFQSRRPNTSFCFLDIRSPGLGDTAMYLCATSREGSLPGRAEQFFGPGTRLTVL.

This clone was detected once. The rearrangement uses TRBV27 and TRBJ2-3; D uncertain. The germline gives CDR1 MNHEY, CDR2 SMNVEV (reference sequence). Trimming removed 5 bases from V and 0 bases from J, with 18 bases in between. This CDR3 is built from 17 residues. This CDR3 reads CASSPPGQAQSTDTQYF. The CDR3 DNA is TGTGCCAGCAGTCCCCCCGGCCAGGCTCAAAGCACAGATACGCAGTATTTT.

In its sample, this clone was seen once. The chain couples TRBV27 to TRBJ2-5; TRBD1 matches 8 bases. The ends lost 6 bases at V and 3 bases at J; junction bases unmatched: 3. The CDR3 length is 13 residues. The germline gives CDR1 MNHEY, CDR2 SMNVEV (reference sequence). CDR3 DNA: TGTGCCAGCAGGAAGACAGGGGAAGAGACCCAGTACTTC. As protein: CASRKTGEETQYF.

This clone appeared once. The CDR3 bases are TGCGCCAGCAGCTCAACCAAAGAGCAGTACTTC. Residues: CASSSTKEQYF. V gene TRBV5-1 combines with J gene TRBJ2-7; no reliable D call. CDR1 SGHRS and CDR2 YFSETQ come from the germline V gene. V gave up 3 bases and J gave up 7 bases, with 8 bases separating them. The CDR3 extends over 11 amino acids.

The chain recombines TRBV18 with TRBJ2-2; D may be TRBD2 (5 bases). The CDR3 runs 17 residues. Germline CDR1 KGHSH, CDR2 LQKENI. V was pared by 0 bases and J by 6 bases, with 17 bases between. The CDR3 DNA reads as TGTGCCAGCTCACCACCTTCTTCGGGAAGGTTTGCCGGGGAGCTGTTTTTT. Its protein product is CASSPPSSGRFAGELFF.

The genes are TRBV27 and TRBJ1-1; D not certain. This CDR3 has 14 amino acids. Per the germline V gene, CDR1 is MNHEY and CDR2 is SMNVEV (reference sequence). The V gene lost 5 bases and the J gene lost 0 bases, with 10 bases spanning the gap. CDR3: CASSPGVLNTEAFF. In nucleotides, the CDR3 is TGTGCCAGCAGTCCAGGCGTACTGAACACTGAAGCTTTCTTT.

The CDR3 sequence: CASREGTSNTGELFF. In DNA form, the CDR3 reads TGTGCCAGCAGGGAAGGGACATCGAACACCGGGGAGCTGTTTTTT. This chain links TRBV28 with TRBJ2-2; possibly TRBD1 for D (6 bases). V was pared by 6 bases and J by 0 bases, with 11 bases between. Germline CDR1 MDHEN, CDR2 SYDVKM. The CDR3 consists of 15 residues.

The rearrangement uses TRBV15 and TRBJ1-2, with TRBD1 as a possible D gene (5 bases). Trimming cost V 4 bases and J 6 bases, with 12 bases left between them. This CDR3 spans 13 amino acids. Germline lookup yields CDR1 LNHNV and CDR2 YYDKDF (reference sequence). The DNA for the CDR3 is TGTGCCACCAGCATGGGGGGTATAGATGGCTACACCTTC. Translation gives CATSMGGIDGYTF.

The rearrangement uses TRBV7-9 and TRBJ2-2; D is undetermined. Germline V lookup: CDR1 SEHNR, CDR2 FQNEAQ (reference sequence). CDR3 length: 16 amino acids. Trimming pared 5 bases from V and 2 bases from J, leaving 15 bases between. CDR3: CASSQLSSLNTGELFF. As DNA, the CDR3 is TGTGCCAGCAGCCAATTGAGTTCACTAAACACCGGGGAGCTGTTTTTT.

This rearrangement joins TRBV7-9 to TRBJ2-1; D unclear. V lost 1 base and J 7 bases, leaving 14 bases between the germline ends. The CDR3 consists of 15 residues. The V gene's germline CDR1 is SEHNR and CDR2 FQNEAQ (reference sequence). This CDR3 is CASSLGPPNGNEQFF. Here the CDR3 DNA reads TGTGCCAGCAGCTTAGGGCCTCCGAATGGAAATGAGCAGTTCTTC.

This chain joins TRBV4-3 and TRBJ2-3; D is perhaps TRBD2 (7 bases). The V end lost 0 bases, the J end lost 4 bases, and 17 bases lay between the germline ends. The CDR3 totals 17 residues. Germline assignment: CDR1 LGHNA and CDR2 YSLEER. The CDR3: CASSQEIRGGGADTQYF. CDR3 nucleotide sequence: TGCGCCAGCAGCCAAGAAATACGGGGCGGGGGCGCAGATACGCAGTATTTT.

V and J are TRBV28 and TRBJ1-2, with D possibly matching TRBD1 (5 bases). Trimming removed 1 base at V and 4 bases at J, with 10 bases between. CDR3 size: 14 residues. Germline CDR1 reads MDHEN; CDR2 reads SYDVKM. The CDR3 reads CASSLSTAFYGYTF. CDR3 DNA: TGTGCCAGCAGTTTATCGACAGCTTTCTATGGCTACACCTTC.

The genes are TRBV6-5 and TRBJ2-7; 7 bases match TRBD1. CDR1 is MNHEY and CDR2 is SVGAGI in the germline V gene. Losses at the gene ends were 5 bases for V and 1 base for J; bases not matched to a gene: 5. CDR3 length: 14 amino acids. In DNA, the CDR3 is TGTGCCAGCAGTCTAGACAGGGTTTCCTACGAGCAGTACTTC. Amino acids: CASSLDRVSYEQYF.

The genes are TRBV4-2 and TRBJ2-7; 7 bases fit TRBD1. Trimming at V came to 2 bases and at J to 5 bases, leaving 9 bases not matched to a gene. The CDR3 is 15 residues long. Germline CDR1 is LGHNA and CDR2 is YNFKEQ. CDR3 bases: TGTGCCAGCAGCCAAAGACCGACAGGGATGAACGAGCAGTACTTC. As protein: CASSQRPTGMNEQYF.

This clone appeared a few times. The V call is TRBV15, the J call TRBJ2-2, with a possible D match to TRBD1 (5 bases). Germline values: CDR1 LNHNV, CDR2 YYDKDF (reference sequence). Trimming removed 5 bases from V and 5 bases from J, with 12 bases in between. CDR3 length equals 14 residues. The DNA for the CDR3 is TGTGCCACCAGCCAGACAGAACGGACCGGGGAGCTGTTTTTT. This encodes CATSQTERTGELFF.

As DNA, the CDR3 is TGTGCCAGCAGCATCGGACAGGGAGGAGGCTACGAGCAGTACTTC. Amino acid sequence: CASSIGQGGGYEQYF. The chain carries TRBV5-5 and TRBJ2-7, with TRBD1 matching 8 bases. This CDR3 contains 15 residues. Trimming removed 4 bases from V and 3 bases from J; junction bases left unmatched: 9. The germline gives CDR1 SGHKS, CDR2 YYEKEE (reference sequence).